The entry below describes one T cell receptor beta chain. This specimen belongs to a study of blood T cell repertoires in COVID-19. Study at large: The analysed material was cDNA or gDNA that came from T cells, B-cell-depleted T cells, or PBMCs.

Some clones are missing from TCRdb's copy, which holds only in-frame ones; the method was immunoSEQ multiplex PCR. In the table there are about 54,000 clones, roughly nine tenths of which are singletons. Trimming pared 8 bases from V and 5 bases from J, leaving 15 bases between. Germline V CDR1 and CDR2: KGHSH, LQKENI. CDR3 length: 14 amino acids. The genes are TRBV18 and TRBJ2-2; D is possibly TRBD2 (5 bases). Sequencing was performed on peripheral blood. The TCR was taken from a woman aged 40 to 50 with active COVID-19. The CDR3 loop is CASQSPERTGELFF. The CDR3 region has the DNA TGTGCCAGCCAATCACCGGAGCGGACCGGGGAGCTGTTTTTT. Using reference TRBV18 and TRBJ2-2 for the parts outside the CDR3, the full variable domain is NAGVMQNPRHLVRRRGQEARLRCSPMKGHSHVYWYRQLPEEGLKFMVYLQKENIIDESGMPKERFSAEFPKEGPSILRIQQVVRGDSAAYFCASQSPERTGELFFGEGSRLTVL.